The entry that follows covers one TCR beta chain sequence. This entry comes from a study of a mutant IDH1 vaccine in newly diagnosed glioma. Time point reported: baseline, week 1 (first vaccination visit). The sample's treatment: pre-vaccination baseline after standard-of-care therapy. Clones were read by immunoSEQ multiplex PCR, and TCRdb kept only the in-frame ones, dropping some. The repertoire includes tens of thousands of clones, about 85% of them detected once, and 5% to 5.5% sits in the top ten. The starting material was PBMCs, obtained from a glioma patient treated with radiotherapy, temozolomide or both. The source of this sequence is a man in his forties or fifties with glioma.

This chain's CDR3 is CASRGGKNTEAFF. Written as DNA, the CDR3 is TGTGCCAGCCGGGGGGGCAAGAACACTGAAGCTTTCTTT. The chain carries TRBV27 and TRBJ1-1, with a tentative D call TRBD1 (6 bases). In germline, CDR1 is MNHEY, CDR2 SMNVEV (reference sequence). This CDR3 has 13 residues. The V end was cut by 8 bases, the J end by 1 base, with 11 bases between.